This is a list of T cell receptor beta chains from one sample in a study of identical twins. TCRdb analysed the 5' RACE reads with MiXCR anew, one entry per CDR3 protein. This table has 600,000 to 700,000 distinct CDR3 sequences, 21% appearing once. This same sample was also part of a study on T cells expressing NK-cell markers.

Sequenced input: PBMCs. Receptor source: a woman aged 18 to 35 in good health. CDR3s include the opening cysteine and the closing phenylalanine or tryptophan. D genes are given only for firm matches. Size tells how often a clone was seen (once, few, many) or the class of an expanded clone, and some rows leave it out.

cdr3_aa	cdr3_nt	clone_size	j_call	v_call	d_call	cdr3_length
CASSSQGASIQYF	TGTGCCAGCAGCTCACAGGGGGCTAGCATTCAGTACTTC	.	TRBJ2-4	TRBV7-2	TRBD1	13
CASSFWTGPQETQYF	TGCGCCAGCAGCTTCTGGACAGGACCCCAAGAGACCCAGTACTTC	.	TRBJ2-5	TRBV5-1	TRBD1	15
CASRPGQGEVGNTEAFF	TGTGCCAGCAGACCTGGACAGGGGGAGGTGGGAAACACTGAAGCTTTCTTT	.	TRBJ1-1	TRBV11-2	TRBD1	17
CAISGGVGSSYEQYF	TGTGCCATCAGTGGGGGAGTGGGAAGCTCCTACGAGCAGTACTTC	.	TRBJ2-7	TRBV10-3	.	15
CASSLAGVATEAFF	TGTGCCAGCAGCTTAGCGGGGGTTGCCACTGAAGCTTTCTTT	.	TRBJ1-1	TRBV7-6	.	14
CASSLMRNEQYF	TGTGCCAGCAGCTTAATGCGCAACGAGCAGTACTTC	.	TRBJ2-7	TRBV7-2	.	12
CASTSNRESYEQYF	TGTGCCAGCACCTCTAATAGGGAGTCCTACGAGCAGTACTTC	.	TRBJ2-7	TRBV12-3/TRBV12-4	.	14
CASSSIASDTQYF	TGCGCCAGCAGCTCGATAGCGTCAGATACGCAGTATTTT	few	TRBJ2-3	TRBV5-1	.	13
CAGAPIWSNQPQHF	TGTGCCGGCGCGCCTATTTGGAGCAATCAGCCCCAGCATTTT	many	TRBJ1-5	TRBV7-2	.	14
CASSYPSGRGQAEQFF	TGTGCCAGCAGTTACCCGTCGGGCAGGGGGCAGGCTGAGCAGTTCTTC	few	TRBJ2-1	TRBV7-2	TRBD1	16
CSGGRGNEQFF	TGCAGCGGAGGGAGGGGGAATGAGCAGTTCTTC	few	TRBJ2-1	TRBV29-1	.	11
CASSFDRTSGFNEQFF	TGTGCCAGCAGCTTTGATCGGACTAGCGGGTTCAATGAGCAGTTCTTC	few	TRBJ2-1	TRBV5-5	TRBD2	16
CASSHGGGAEAFF	TGTGCCAGCAGCCACGGCGGGGGGGCTGAAGCTTTCTTT	many	TRBJ1-1	TRBV6-1	.	13
CASSGTGEQPQHF	TGTGCCAGCAGTGGGACAGGCGAACAGCCCCAGCATTTT	.	TRBJ1-5	TRBV12-3/TRBV12-4	TRBD1	13
CASSSGLAGVRDTQYF	TGTGCCAGCAGCTCGGGACTAGCGGGAGTGCGAGATACGCAGTATTTT	.	TRBJ2-3	TRBV7-9	TRBD2	16
CASSRLGLADSSYNEQFF	TGTGCCAGCAGCCGACTGGGACTAGCGGATAGCTCCTACAATGAGCAGTTCTTC	few	TRBJ2-1	TRBV7-6	TRBD2	18